These T cell receptor beta chains were read from a single sample in a study of blood T cell repertoires in COVID-19. This table comes from immunoSEQ multiplex PCR, and its TCRdb copy is limited to in-frame clones, with some not included. The data show roughly 140,000 clones, with roughly 90% seen just once and more than 1% held by the top ten. Input material: PBMCs or T cells enriched from blood (not recorded which). These receptors all stem from a woman in her thirties with acute COVID-19. The CDR3 runs from the conserved cysteine through the conserved F or W. Fields, in order: D gene, J gene, clone size, V gene, CDR3 DNA, CDR3 protein. The D gene is left open where the match is weak. Expanded clones get a size class; other rows say once, few or many, or leave the size out.

D gene: .; J gene: TRBJ1-6; clone size: .; V gene: TRBV28; CDR3 DNA: TGTGCCAGCAGTTTAGGGGCAGCCGTGGGTTCACCCCTCCACTTT; CDR3 protein: CASSLGAAVGSPLHF
D gene: TRBD2; J gene: TRBJ2-5; clone size: .; V gene: TRBV11-2; CDR3 DNA: TGTGCCAGCAGCTTGCTAGCGGGAGGGCTGACCCAGTACTTC; CDR3 protein: CASSLLAGGLTQYF
D gene: .; J gene: TRBJ2-7; clone size: .; V gene: TRBV2; CDR3 DNA: TGTGCCAGCGGGCGGGGCATCTCCTACGAGCAGTACTTC; CDR3 protein: CASGRGISYEQYF
D gene: .; J gene: TRBJ1-5; clone size: .; V gene: TRBV6-6; CDR3 DNA: TGTGCCAGCAGTTACTCGATTCTTCAGGCCGAACAGCCCCAGCATTTT; CDR3 protein: CASSYSILQAEQPQHF
D gene: .; J gene: TRBJ1-1; clone size: once; V gene: TRBV3-1/TRBV3-2; CDR3 DNA: TGTGCCAGCAGCCAAGGGACAGTGAAGACTGAAGCTTTCTTT; CDR3 protein: CASSQGTVKTEAFF
D gene: TRBD1; J gene: TRBJ1-2; clone size: .; V gene: TRBV9; CDR3 DNA: TGTGCCAGCAGCGTGGGTGGACAGGCCTATGGCTACACCTTC; CDR3 protein: CASSVGGQAYGYTF
D gene: TRBD1; J gene: TRBJ1-1; clone size: .; V gene: TRBV2; CDR3 DNA: TGTGCCAGCAGTGAAGGACAGGGGGGGAACACTGAAGCTTTCTTT; CDR3 protein: CASSEGQGGNTEAFF
D gene: TRBD2; J gene: TRBJ2-7; clone size: .; V gene: TRBV29-1; CDR3 DNA: TGCAGCGTTTATAGCCCTAGCGGGGCCTACGAGCAGTACTTC; CDR3 protein: CSVYSPSGAYEQYF
D gene: TRBD1; J gene: TRBJ2-7; clone size: .; V gene: TRBV29-1; CDR3 DNA: TGCAGCGCTGATACAGGGGCGACTGACGAGCAGTACTTC; CDR3 protein: CSADTGATDEQYF
D gene: TRBD2; J gene: TRBJ2-1; clone size: .; V gene: TRBV7-3; CDR3 DNA: TGTGCCAGCAGCTCCGGGACTAGCGGGATCTACAATGAGCAGTTCTTC; CDR3 protein: CASSSGTSGIYNEQFF
D gene: .; J gene: TRBJ1-1; clone size: .; V gene: TRBV6-5; CDR3 DNA: TGTGCCAGCAGCGCCCTTGGGCAGGGGAACACTGAAGCTTTCTTT; CDR3 protein: CASSALGQGNTEAFF
D gene: .; J gene: TRBJ2-1; clone size: .; V gene: TRBV7-9; CDR3 DNA: TGTGCCAGCAGCTTACGAGGAGGCAATGAGCAGTTCTTC; CDR3 protein: CASSLRGGNEQFF
D gene: .; J gene: TRBJ1-1; clone size: .; V gene: TRBV28; CDR3 DNA: TGTGCCAGCAGTCTTCCGGGGGGCACTGAAGCTTTCTTT; CDR3 protein: CASSLPGGTEAFF
D gene: TRBD2; J gene: TRBJ2-2; clone size: .; V gene: TRBV6-5; CDR3 DNA: TGTGCCAGCAGCCGGGCTAGCGGCACCGGGGAGCTGTTTTTT; CDR3 protein: CASSRASGTGELFF
D gene: TRBD2; J gene: TRBJ2-7; clone size: .; V gene: TRBV28; CDR3 DNA: TGTGCCAGCAGTTTACCCACCCCGGGAGGGTACGAGCAGTACTTC; CDR3 protein: CASSLPTPGGYEQYF
D gene: TRBD1; J gene: TRBJ1-5; clone size: .; V gene: TRBV10-3; CDR3 DNA: TGTGCCACATCGACAGGGGAGAATCAGCCCCAGCATTTT; CDR3 protein: CATSTGENQPQHF
D gene: TRBD2; J gene: TRBJ2-3; clone size: .; V gene: TRBV6-6; CDR3 DNA: TGTGCCAGCAGTTACGCGGGAGCGTCCCCAGATACGCAGTATTTT; CDR3 protein: CASSYAGASPDTQYF
D gene: .; J gene: TRBJ2-7; clone size: .; V gene: TRBV27; CDR3 DNA: TGTGCCAGCAGTTTAGGTCCGCCCACAGTGGGTTACTACGAGCAGTACTTC; CDR3 protein: CASSLGPPTVGYYEQYF
D gene: .; J gene: TRBJ1-6; clone size: .; V gene: TRBV11-2; CDR3 DNA: TGTGCCAGCAGCTTCTATTCAGGGGATCCCTCCTATAATTCACCCCTCCACTTT; CDR3 protein: CASSFYSGDPSYNSPLHF
D gene: .; J gene: TRBJ2-7; clone size: .; V gene: TRBV18; CDR3 DNA: TGTGCCAGCTCACTATCGGCAGGGGCCTACGAGCAGTACTTC; CDR3 protein: CASSLSAGAYEQYF
D gene: .; J gene: TRBJ1-1; clone size: .; V gene: TRBV18; CDR3 DNA: TGTGCCAGCTCACGAGTACAGTCGAACACTGAAGCTTTCTTT; CDR3 protein: CASSRVQSNTEAFF
D gene: .; J gene: TRBJ2-5; clone size: .; V gene: TRBV6-2/TRBV6-3; CDR3 DNA: TGTGCCAGCAGCGAAAGACCGCGGGAACAGATTCAAGAGACCCAGTACTTC; CDR3 protein: CASSERPREQIQETQYF
D gene: TRBD1; J gene: TRBJ1-5; clone size: .; V gene: TRBV18; CDR3 DNA: TGTGCCAGCTCACCAGGGACAGGAACCAATCAGCCCCAGCATTTT; CDR3 protein: CASSPGTGTNQPQHF
D gene: TRBD2; J gene: TRBJ2-1; clone size: .; V gene: TRBV7-9; CDR3 DNA: TGTGCCAGCAGCTTGGGCCCAGCGGGAGGGCCGGGTGAGCAGTTCTTC; CDR3 protein: CASSLGPAGGPGEQFF
D gene: TRBD2; J gene: TRBJ2-3; clone size: .; V gene: TRBV5-1; CDR3 DNA: TGCGCCAGCAGCTTACCTAGCGGAGACACAGATACGCAGTATTTT; CDR3 protein: CASSLPSGDTDTQYF
D gene: .; J gene: TRBJ1-4; clone size: .; V gene: TRBV11-2; CDR3 DNA: TGTGCCAGCAGCCTGGCAGGGGTTGATGAAAAACTGTTTTTT; CDR3 protein: CASSLAGVDEKLFF
D gene: TRBD2; J gene: TRBJ2-5; clone size: .; V gene: TRBV4-1; CDR3 DNA: TGCGCCAGCAGCCGGGGGACTAGTTCGGACGAAGAGACCCAGTACTTC; CDR3 protein: CASSRGTSSDEETQYF
D gene: TRBD1; J gene: TRBJ1-1; clone size: .; V gene: TRBV5-4; CDR3 DNA: TGTGCCAGCAGCCATTTATCGACAGGGAATACTGAAGCTTTCTTT; CDR3 protein: CASSHLSTGNTEAFF
D gene: TRBD2; J gene: TRBJ2-2; clone size: .; V gene: TRBV28; CDR3 DNA: TGTGCCAGCAGTTTCCGACTAGCGGGGAACACCGGGGAGCTGTTTTTT; CDR3 protein: CASSFRLAGNTGELFF
D gene: .; J gene: TRBJ2-2; clone size: .; V gene: TRBV19; CDR3 DNA: TGTGCCAGTAGTGCCCCCCGGGACTCTCTCGCGAACACCGGGGAGCTGTTTTTT; CDR3 protein: CASSAPRDSLANTGELFF
D gene: TRBD2; J gene: TRBJ2-5; clone size: .; V gene: TRBV7-2; CDR3 DNA: TGTGCCAGCATCCTAAATAGCGGGAGCGGGGAGACCCAGTACTTC; CDR3 protein: CASILNSGSGETQYF
D gene: .; J gene: TRBJ1-5; clone size: .; V gene: TRBV3-1/TRBV3-2; CDR3 DNA: TGTGCCAGCAGCCGGACAGACAATCAGCCCCAGCATTTT; CDR3 protein: CASSRTDNQPQHF
D gene: .; J gene: TRBJ1-6; clone size: .; V gene: TRBV27; CDR3 DNA: TGTGCCAGCAGTATGAAGGGGGTCTCCTATAATTCACCCCTCCACTTT; CDR3 protein: CASSMKGVSYNSPLHF
D gene: TRBD2; J gene: TRBJ2-1; clone size: .; V gene: TRBV5-1; CDR3 DNA: TGCGCCAGCAGCTTGATAGGACTAGCAGCTAATGAGCAGTTCTTC; CDR3 protein: CASSLIGLAANEQFF
D gene: TRBD1; J gene: TRBJ1-5; clone size: .; V gene: TRBV19; CDR3 DNA: TGTGCCAGTAGTATAGGACAGGGTCTTATGCATCAGCCCCAGCATTTT; CDR3 protein: CASSIGQGLMHQPQHF
D gene: TRBD1; J gene: TRBJ2-7; clone size: .; V gene: TRBV10-3; CDR3 DNA: TGTGCCATCCGGGACAGGTCGTCCGAGCAGTACTTC; CDR3 protein: CAIRDRSSEQYF
D gene: TRBD2; J gene: TRBJ2-2; clone size: .; V gene: TRBV27; CDR3 DNA: TGTGCCAGCAGTCCCGGACTAGTAGGTGGAGGCGGGGAGCTGTTTTTT; CDR3 protein: CASSPGLVGGGGELFF
D gene: .; J gene: TRBJ2-3; clone size: once; V gene: TRBV27; CDR3 DNA: TGTGCCAGCAGTTTGAGGAGAACAGATACGCAGTATTTT; CDR3 protein: CASSLRRTDTQYF
D gene: TRBD2; J gene: TRBJ2-1; clone size: .; V gene: TRBV18; CDR3 DNA: TGTGCCAGCTCACCACCAAGGGCGGGAGTTTTGAATGAGCAGTTCTTC; CDR3 protein: CASSPPRAGVLNEQFF
D gene: .; J gene: TRBJ2-1; clone size: .; V gene: TRBV25-1; CDR3 DNA: TGTGCCAGCAGTGACATCCCGAACGAGGGGAGGTACAATGAGCAGTTCTTC; CDR3 protein: CASSDIPNEGRYNEQFF
D gene: TRBD2; J gene: TRBJ2-7; clone size: .; V gene: TRBV5-1; CDR3 DNA: TGCGCCAGCAGCTTTCGGGGGGGCTCCTACGAGCAGTACTTC; CDR3 protein: CASSFRGGSYEQYF
D gene: TRBD1; J gene: TRBJ1-1; clone size: .; V gene: TRBV4-3; CDR3 DNA: TGCGCCAGCAGCCAAGACAGTACAGGGGGCCAGCCCAAAAATGAAGCTTTCTTT; CDR3 protein: CASSQDSTGGQPKNEAFF
D gene: .; J gene: TRBJ1-1; clone size: .; V gene: TRBV28; CDR3 DNA: TGTGCCAGCAGTTTCCTGGCTGACAGGAACACTGAAGCTTTCTTT; CDR3 protein: CASSFLADRNTEAFF
D gene: .; J gene: TRBJ1-2; clone size: .; V gene: TRBV18; CDR3 DNA: TGTGCCAGCTCCCCCTTTGGGGGCCGGCAGTCGAGCTATGGCTACACCTTC; CDR3 protein: CASSPFGGRQSSYGYTF
D gene: TRBD1; J gene: TRBJ1-5; clone size: .; V gene: TRBV24-1; CDR3 DNA: TGTGCCACCAGTCAGGGGGCTAGCAATCAGCCCCAGCATTTT; CDR3 protein: CATSQGASNQPQHF
D gene: TRBD1; J gene: TRBJ2-1; clone size: once; V gene: TRBV7-3; CDR3 DNA: TGTGCCAGCAGCTCCCAGGGGGCCATAGGTGAGCAGTTCTTC; CDR3 protein: CASSSQGAIGEQFF
D gene: TRBD1; J gene: TRBJ1-5; clone size: .; V gene: TRBV28; CDR3 DNA: TGTGCCGGGGGGCAGGGGGGTCAGCCCCAGCATTTT; CDR3 protein: CAGGQGGQPQHF
D gene: .; J gene: TRBJ1-1; clone size: once; V gene: TRBV3-1/TRBV3-2; CDR3 DNA: TGTGCCAGCACCACGTTCCGCGCTAGCACTGAAGCTTTCTTT; CDR3 protein: CASTTFRASTEAFF
D gene: TRBD2; J gene: TRBJ2-1; clone size: .; V gene: TRBV7-9; CDR3 DNA: TGTGCCAGCAGCACCACTAGCGGAGTCTACAATGAGCAGTTCTTC; CDR3 protein: CASSTTSGVYNEQFF
D gene: .; J gene: TRBJ2-2; clone size: .; V gene: TRBV6-5; CDR3 DNA: TGTGCCAGCAGTTACTCGACGGCGGGGACCGGGGAGCTGTTTTTT; CDR3 protein: CASSYSTAGTGELFF